The clone carrying this T cell receptor (beta chain) appeared a few times. Its antigen remains unknown. This entry belongs to a study of T cells after yellow fever vaccination. A universal primer site and UMIs were added as TCR cDNA was made by 5'RACE template switching. Using its own MiXCR run on the 5' RACE reads, TCRdb lists one record per CDR3 protein. Here the sample spans fewer than 650,000 distinct CDR3 sequences, 21% being singletons. Study-wide results and limits: Boosting was followed by the reappearance of most primary-vaccination clones (roughly 95% CD4, 70% to 90% CD8). FACS-sorted repertoires might harbor abundant contaminating clonotypes from the bulk population. Faster peaking, at day 5 versus 15, marked a secondary response that was weaker.

CDR1 is MGHRA, CDR2 YSYEKL, per germline. The CDR3 totals 14 residues. The V and J ends lost 4 bases and 3 bases respectively, with 12 bases between them. The TCR comes from a man younger than 35 who received the YFV17D yellow fever vaccine. V is TRBV4-1 and J is TRBJ2-5; the D is unclear. This specimen was PBMCs, taken approximately 22 days after the first yellow fever vaccination. CDR3 nucleotide sequence: TGCGCCAGCAGCCGCGCCCAAGCAGAAGAGACCCAGTACTTC. This codes for CASSRAQAEETQYF.